A single sample gave rise to the 13 T cell receptor beta chains below, sequenced in a study of T cells in localized non-small cell lung cancer. Sequenced by immunoSEQ multiplex PCR; TCRdb stores in-frame clones only, minus some. The top ten clones hold less than 9% of a sample with about 36,000 clones, roughly nine tenths of them seen once. Sequences were derived from peripheral blood, sampled before any cancer treatment. These receptors all come from a woman aged 35-75 years with stage I lung adenocarcinoma.

This chain links TRBV2 with TRBJ1-2; D may be TRBD1 (6 bases). Germline V gene data show CDR1 as SNHLY and CDR2 as FYNNEI. V was shortened by 4 bases and J by 3 bases, with 12 bases between the two germline ends. The CDR3 contains 14 residues. CDR3 amino acids: CASSGGGSYYGYTF. CDR3 DNA sequence: TGTGCCAGCAGTGGAGGGGGGTCTTACTATGGCTACACCTTC.

The rearrangement links TRBV15 to TRBJ2-6; D is undetermined. V was clipped by 6 bases and J by 1 base, with 4 bases between them. Germline assignment: CDR1 LNHNV and CDR2 YYDKDF (reference sequence). This CDR3 is built from 13 residues. The CDR3 spells CATRVSGANVLTF. In DNA form, the CDR3 reads TGTGCCACCAGAGTATCTGGGGCCAACGTCCTGACTTTC.

V and J are TRBV9 and TRBJ1-3, with D unresolved. The CDR3 covers 13 residues. V dropped 6 bases and J dropped 2 bases, with 9 bases sitting between them. Germline V CDR1 and CDR2: SGDLS, YYNGEE. The CDR3 sequence: CASNPDAGNTIYF. The CDR3 bases are TGTGCCAGCAACCCAGACGCTGGAAACACCATATATTTT.

This clone has a single count. This chain connects TRBV14 to TRBJ1-3; perhaps TRBD1 as D (5 bases). CDR1 is SGHDN, CDR2 FVKESK, per germline. V dropped 3 bases and J dropped 6 bases, with 15 bases sitting between them. This CDR3 contains 15 residues. This chain's CDR3 is CASSQTGGPVNTIYF. In DNA form, the CDR3 reads TGTGCCAGCAGCCAGACCGGGGGACCCGTAAACACCATATATTTT.

This clone has just one count. The V call is TRBV2, the J call TRBJ2-7; D call uncertain. The CDR3 covers 14 residues. V was clipped by 6 bases and J by 6 bases, with 18 bases between them. Germline CDR1 SNHLY, CDR2 FYNNEI. The CDR3 region is CASRPVLVVGEQYF. The CDR3 DNA reads as TGTGCCAGCAGGCCGGTGTTAGTGGTGGGCGAGCAGTACTTC.

V gene TRBV4-1 combines with J gene TRBJ1-2; 7 bases agree with TRBD1. Germline values: CDR1 MGHRA, CDR2 YSYEKL. The CDR3 extends over 14 amino acids. V lost 0 bases, J lost 8 bases, and 6 bases stayed unmatched. CDR3 bases: TGCGCCAGCAGCCAAGAGACAGGGTCTGGCGGCTACACCTTC. This encodes CASSQETGSGGYTF.

The chain recombines TRBV5-1 with TRBJ2-7, with D perhaps matching TRBD1 (5 bases). There are 13 residues in the CDR3. Trimming stripped 4 bases from V and 3 bases from J, with 11 bases between. CDR1 is SGHRS and CDR2 is YFSETQ in the germline V gene. The CDR3, as DNA: TGCGCCAGCAGCCGAGGACAAAGCTACGAGCAGTACTTC. It codes for CASSRGQSYEQYF.

The rearrangement joins TRBV7-3 to TRBJ1-2, with no clear D. Trimming shortened V by 2 bases and J by 5 bases, and 9 bases separated the two germline ends. There are 13 residues in the CDR3. From germline, CDR1 is SGHTA and CDR2 FQGTGA. The CDR3, as DNA: TGTGCCAGCAGCTTAGAAGGCGGGTATGGCTACACCTTC. Amino acid sequence: CASSLEGGYGYTF.

The chain is built from TRBV5-1 and TRBJ1-1; D remains ambiguous. V was pared by 0 bases and J by 5 bases, with 14 bases between. The V gene's germline CDR1 is SGHRS and CDR2 YFSETQ. This CDR3 is built from 15 residues. The CDR3 DNA follows: TGCGCCAGCAGCTTGGCAGTCCCCTCCCCGACTGAAGCTTTCTTT. It is translated as CASSLAVPSPTEAFF.

The DNA of the CDR3 is TGTGCCGCCCAGTCTGGGGCCAACGTCCTGACTTTC. This translates into CAAQSGANVLTF. The chain links TRBV7-9 to TRBJ2-6; no firm D call. This CDR3 has 12 residues. Germline-derived CDR1 and CDR2 are SEHNR and FQNEAQ (reference sequence). The V end was cut by 11 bases, the J end by 1 base, with 6 bases between.

This chain connects TRBV4-2 to TRBJ1-1; 8 bases map to TRBD1. This CDR3 region has 14 residues. J was trimmed by 4 bases and V by 4 bases; bases with no gene match: 5. Germline CDR1 is LGHNA and CDR2 is YNFKEQ. The CDR3 DNA follows: TGTGCCAGCAGCCTAAAACAGGGGGGCACTGAAGCTTTCTTT. It yields the protein CASSLKQGGTEAFF.

The gene calls are TRBV4-3 and TRBJ2-7; no clear D. The germline CDR1 and CDR2 sequences are LGHNA and YSLEER. CDR3 size: 15 residues. Trimming took 0 bases from V and 6 from J, leaving 15 bases between them. As DNA, the CDR3 is TGCGCCAGCAGCCAAGAAAGGAGTCAGAGCCGCGAGCAGTACTTC. Protein product: CASSQERSQSREQYF.

As concerns this clone: A junction end diverges from the germline sequence, so it may reflect a read error. DNA of the CDR3: TGTGCCAGCAGCAGAACATCCTACGAGCGGTACTTC. Translating it yields CASSRTSYERYF. The chain combines TRBV5-8 with TRBJ2-7; D gene unclear. The CDR3 length is 12 residues. Germline assignment: CDR1 SGHTS and CDR2 YDEGEE.